These 18 T cell receptor beta chains originate from one sample sequenced in a study of T cell responses to AZD1222 COVID-19 vaccine. Sequencing used immunoSEQ multiplex PCR; TCRdb keeps in-frame clones, though not all of them. The data contain 150,000 to 200,000 clones, 80% to 90% of them seen just once; the ten biggest clones take up 4% to 4.5%. The input for sequencing was peripheral blood, taken 28 days after the second dose of the MenACWY control vaccine. The receptors shown here come from an adult who received the MenACWY meningococcal vaccine as a control.

The chain joins TRBV10-2 to TRBJ1-3, with D unclear. Germline values: CDR1 WSHSY, CDR2 SAAADI. This CDR3 contains 14 residues. Trimming shortened V by 3 bases and J by 3 bases, and 9 bases separated the two germline ends. CDR3 loop: CASSDGRDGNTIYF. CDR3 sequence (DNA): TGCGCCAGCAGTGATGGGCGGGATGGAAACACCATATATTTT.

V is TRBV9 and J is TRBJ1-6, with TRBD1 identical over 7 bases. Germline V gene data show CDR1 as SGDLS and CDR2 as YYNGEE. This CDR3 region has 14 residues. V was clipped by 4 bases and J by 7 bases; unmatched bases: 5. The CDR3 coding sequence is TGTGCCAGCAGCACAACAGGGGACAATTCACCCCTCCACTTT. Translating it yields CASSTTGDNSPLHF.

The rearrangement joins TRBV5-1 to TRBJ2-7; D call uncertain. Germline CDR1 reads SGHRS; CDR2 reads YFSETQ. Trimming took 4 bases from V and 4 from J, leaving 15 bases between them. This CDR3 has 14 amino acids. CDR3 coding DNA: TGCGCCAGCAGCGACGGGTCACCATATTACGAGCAGTACTTC. Its translation: CASSDGSPYYEQYF.

The J gene is TRBJ2-1, the V gene TRBV5-1; 12 bases line up with TRBD2. The germline CDR1 and CDR2 sequences are SGHRS and YFSETQ. Trimming at V came to 4 bases and at J to 1 base, leaving 9 bases not matched to a gene. The CDR3 contains 18 residues. The CDR3 loop is CASSLVTSGSRSYNEQFF. The DNA for the CDR3 is TGCGCCAGCAGCCTAGTGACTAGCGGGAGTCGGTCCTACAATGAGCAGTTCTTC.

This clone appeared a single time. This chain connects TRBV28 to TRBJ2-1; TRBD1 matches 8 bases. V gave up 6 bases and J gave up 1 base; unmatched junction bases: 8. CDR1 MDHEN and CDR2 SYDVKM come from the germline V gene. The CDR3 has 16 residues. This chain's CDR3 is CASRSRGLGSYNEQFF. The CDR3 DNA reads as TGTGCCAGCAGATCCAGGGGGCTAGGGTCCTACAATGAGCAGTTCTTC.

The rearrangement uses TRBV5-4 and TRBJ2-2; 14 positions match TRBD2. This CDR3 contains 20 residues. Germline trimming cut 0 bases from V and 4 bases from J; bases unmatched to any gene: 11. Germline CDR1 reads SGHNT; CDR2 reads YYREEE (reference sequence). CDR3 DNA sequence: TGTGCCAGCAGCTTGGCGGGACTAGCGGGAGACCGGATCAGCACCGGGGAGCTGTTTTTT. It specifies CASSLAGLAGDRISTGELFF.

The V gene is TRBV6-5, the J gene TRBJ2-1; the match to TRBD1 covers 11 bases. The CDR3 has 15 residues. The V segment lost 7 bases and the J segment 2 bases; nucleotides outside the gene matches: 4. Germline V gives CDR1 MNHEY, CDR2 SVGAGI. The CDR3 coding sequence is TGTGCCAGCACAACGGGACAGGGGGCCTACAATGAGCAGTTCTTC. Residues: CASTTGQGAYNEQFF.

The V gene is TRBV9, the J gene TRBJ2-1, with TRBD2 as a possible D gene (5 bases). CDR3 length: 13 amino acids. From germline, CDR1 is SGDLS and CDR2 YYNGEE. Trimming took off 0 bases at V and 9 bases at J, with 10 bases between the two ends. The CDR3: CASSVVGVGEQFF. In DNA, the CDR3 is TGTGCCAGCAGCGTAGTCGGGGTGGGTGAGCAGTTCTTC. Full variable domain (missing parts from reference TRBV9 and TRBJ2-1): DSGVTQTPKHLITATGQRVTLRCSPRSGDLSVYWYQQSLDQGLQFLIQYYNGEERAKGNILERFSAQQFPDLHSELNLSSLELGDSALYFCASSVVGVGEQFFGPGTRLTVL.

This clone has only one observation. The same CDR3 also results from other DNA sequences found in this sample. This rearrangement joins TRBV5-6 to TRBJ1-2, with 9 bases matching TRBD1. This CDR3 has 13 amino acids. CDR1 is SGHDT, CDR2 YYEEEE, per germline. Trimming took 0 bases from V and 8 from J; bases not matched to a gene: 2. CDR3 protein: CASSLGQGDGYTF. The CDR3 bases are TGTGCCAGCAGCTTGGGACAGGGGGACGGCTACACCTTC. Together with reference TRBV5-6 and TRBJ1-2, the CDR3 gives the full variable domain: DAGVTQSPTHLIKTRGQQVTLRCSPKSGHDTVSWYQQALGQGPQFIFQYYEEEERQRGNFPDRFSGHQFPNYSSELNVNALLLGDSALYLCASSLGQGDGYTFGSGTRLTVV.

This clone has more than one count but fewer than ten. The CDR3 nucleotides are TGTGCCAGCAGTGAAAGCGGGGGTATAACCGACAGTGGCTACACCTTC. Protein product: CASSESGGITDSGYTF. The V gene is TRBV6-4, the J gene TRBJ1-2, with D maybe TRBD1 (5 bases). V dropped 3 bases and J dropped 7 bases, with 21 bases sitting between them. The CDR3 consists of 16 residues. Germline CDR1 MRHNA, CDR2 SNTAGT.

The chain uses TRBV4-3 and TRBJ1-6, with 8 positions matching TRBD1. The germline gives CDR1 LGHNA, CDR2 YSLEER. This CDR3 is built from 17 residues. J gave up 14 bases and V 2 bases, and 17 bases lay outside the gene matches. CDR3 in amino acids: CASSQRTGNGGGDTLHF. The CDR3 bases are TGCGCCAGCAGCCAACGGACAGGGAATGGCGGTGGCGACACCCTCCACTTT.

This chain joins TRBV14 and TRBJ2-1, with 7 bases lining up with TRBD2. The CDR3 consists of 15 residues. Germline CDR1 is SGHDN and CDR2 is FVKESK. Trimming cost V 4 bases and J 6 bases; bases outside gene matches: 9. This CDR3 reads CASSLLAGAANEQFF. Written as DNA, the CDR3 is TGTGCCAGCAGCCTACTTGCGGGAGCCGCCAATGAGCAGTTCTTC.

The rearrangement uses TRBV29-1 and TRBJ1-2; the D gene is possibly TRBD1 (6 bases). In germline, CDR1 is SQVTM, CDR2 ANQGSEA. The CDR3 runs 13 residues. V was cut by 4 bases and J by 4 bases, with 13 bases left in between. The CDR3 protein is CSVAGVGAYGYTF. CDR3 coding DNA: TGCAGCGTTGCAGGGGTAGGGGCCTATGGCTACACCTTC.

This clone was observed once. The rearrangement joins TRBV5-6 to TRBJ2-7; weak D call: TRBD1 (5 bases). This CDR3 region has 14 residues. V was trimmed by 0 bases and J by 3 bases, leaving 10 bases between them. Looked up from germline, CDR1 is SGHDT and CDR2 is YYEEEE. CDR3 amino acids: CASSLVGEYYEQYF. As DNA, the CDR3 is TGTGCCAGCAGCTTGGTAGGGGAATACTACGAGCAGTACTTC.

This rearrangement joins TRBV5-1 to TRBJ2-6; D gene ambiguous. V was clipped by 0 bases and J by 1 base, with 5 bases between them. Germline values: CDR1 SGHRS, CDR2 YFSETQ. This CDR3 has 15 residues. CDR3 coding DNA: TGCGCCAGCAGCTTGGAGACATCTGGGGCCAACGTCCTGACTTTC. As protein: CASSLETSGANVLTF.

The chain combines TRBV19 with TRBJ1-2; TRBD1 aligns across 7 bases. Per germline, CDR1 LNHDA and CDR2 SQIVND (reference sequence). The CDR3 sequence is 13 residues long. V lost 4 bases and J lost 6; bases outside the gene matches: 5. The DNA of the CDR3 is TGTGCCAGTAGTAGCCGACAGGGCGATGGCTACACCTTC. Translating gives CASSSRQGDGYTF.

The rearrangement uses TRBV7-8 and TRBJ2-7; D is possibly TRBD1 (5 bases). Looked up from germline, CDR1 is SGHVS and CDR2 is FQNEAQ. Trimming removed 6 bases from V and 12 bases from J, with 18 bases in between. This CDR3 has 12 residues. This chain's CDR3 is CASSPNGGAVYF. CDR3 sequence (DNA): TGTGCCAGCAGTCCAAATGGTGGGGCGGTGTACTTC.

DNA for the CDR3: TGTGCCAGCAGTTACCGGGTCGCCACCTACGAGCAGTACTTC. Its protein product is CASSYRVATYEQYF. This chain joins TRBV6-2 or TRBV6-3 and TRBJ2-7; D gene uncertain. The CDR3 length is 14 residues. Deletions cut 2 bases from V and 2 bases from J, with 10 bases between. Looked up from germline, CDR1 is MNHEY and CDR2 is SVGEGT.